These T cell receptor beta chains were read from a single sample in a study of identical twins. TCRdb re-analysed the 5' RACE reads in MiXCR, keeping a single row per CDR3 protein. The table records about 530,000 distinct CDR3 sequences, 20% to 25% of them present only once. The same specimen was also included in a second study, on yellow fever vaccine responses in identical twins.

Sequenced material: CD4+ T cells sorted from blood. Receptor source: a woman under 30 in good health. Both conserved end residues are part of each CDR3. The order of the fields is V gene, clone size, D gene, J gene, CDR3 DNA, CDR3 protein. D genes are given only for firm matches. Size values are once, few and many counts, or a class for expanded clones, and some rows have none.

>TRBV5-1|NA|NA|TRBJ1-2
TGCGCCAGCAGCTTGGAACACCCTCCTGGAGGCTACACCTTC
CASSLEHPPGGYTF
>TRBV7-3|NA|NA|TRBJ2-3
TGTGCCAGCAGCTTTCCGGGAGCGACCACAGATACGCAGTATTTT
CASSFPGATTDTQYF
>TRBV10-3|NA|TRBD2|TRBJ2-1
TGTGCCATAGGGACTAGCGGGGACCTATCCTACAATGAGCAGTTCTTC
CAIGTSGDLSYNEQFF
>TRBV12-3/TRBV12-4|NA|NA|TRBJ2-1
TGTGCCAGCAGCCTAGGGACTCCTAGGGGTGAGCAGTTCTTC
CASSLGTPRGEQFF
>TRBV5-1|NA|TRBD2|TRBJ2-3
TGCGCCAGCAGCTTGGCGGCTAGCGGGACTAGCACAGATACGCAGTATTTT
CASSLAASGTSTDTQYF
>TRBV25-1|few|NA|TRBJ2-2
TGTGCCAGCAGTGCGGACCTTGGCGGGGAGCTGTTTTTT
CASSADLGGELFF
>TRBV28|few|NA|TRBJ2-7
TGTGCCAGCAGTTTTAGCAGGGCACCCTACGAGCAGTACTTC
CASSFSRAPYEQYF
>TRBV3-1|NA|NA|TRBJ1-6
TGTGCCAGCAGCCAAGTCACTGGGGGGATTTCACCCCTCCACTTT
CASSQVTGGISPLHF
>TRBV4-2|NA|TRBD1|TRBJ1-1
TGTGCCAGCAGCCAAGAACGGACAGGGGGACCTGAAGCTTTCTTT
CASSQERTGGPEAFF
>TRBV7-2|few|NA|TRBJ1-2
TGTGCCAGCAGCTTTGGCGGTGTTGTGATTGATGGCTACACCTTC
CASSFGGVVIDGYTF
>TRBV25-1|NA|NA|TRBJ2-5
TGTGCCGGCAGTGAGCAGGGGGGGATGGAGACCCAGTACTTC
CAGSEQGGMETQYF
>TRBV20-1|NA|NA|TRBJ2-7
TGCAGTGCCCGGTTGGGCAGCTCCTACGAGCAGTACTTC
CSARLGSSYEQYF
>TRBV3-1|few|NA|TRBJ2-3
TGTGCCAGCAGCCGACGTGGGCTAGTCACAGATACGCAGTATTTT
CASSRRGLVTDTQYF
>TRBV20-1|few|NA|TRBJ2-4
TGCAGTGCTACCAGTCCAGGGTTGACCAAAAACATTCAGTACTTC
CSATSPGLTKNIQYF
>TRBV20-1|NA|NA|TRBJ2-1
TGCAGTGCTAAAAACGATGAGCAGTTCTTC
CSAKNDEQFF
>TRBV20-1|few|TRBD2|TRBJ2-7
TGCAGTGCTCTCGGGACTAGCGTTTACGAGCAGTACTTC
CSALGTSVYEQYF
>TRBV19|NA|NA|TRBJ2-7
TGTGCCAGTAGTTCTCGACCCCAGGGGCTCGGCGAGCAGTACTTC
CASSSRPQGLGEQYF
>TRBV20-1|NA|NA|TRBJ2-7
TGCAGTGCTAGTGACTTGGACGAGCAGTACTTC
CSASDLDEQYF
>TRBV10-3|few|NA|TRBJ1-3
TGTGCCATCAGTGACCAAACGACATATATTTCTGGAAACACCATATATTTT
CAISDQTTYISGNTIYF
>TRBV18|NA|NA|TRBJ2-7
TGTGCCAGCTCACCAAGAGGAATGCAGCAGTACTTC
CASSPRGMQQYF
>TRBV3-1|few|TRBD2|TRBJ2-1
TGTGCCAGCACCCCGGGTGGGCTAGCGGGATCCCTTTTGCAGTTCTTC
CASTPGGLAGSLLQFF
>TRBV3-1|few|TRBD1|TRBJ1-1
TGTGCCAGCAGGGGACAGGGGAGGGACACTGAAGCTTTCTTT
CASRGQGRDTEAFF
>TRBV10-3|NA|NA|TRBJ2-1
TGTGCCATCAGTGAGTCTTTGAGGTACAATGAGCAGTTCTTC
CAISESLRYNEQFF
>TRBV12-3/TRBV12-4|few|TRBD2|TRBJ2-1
TGTGCCAGCAGTCTTCGCCAGCGGGAGGACAATGAGCAGTTCTTC
CASSLRQREDNEQFF
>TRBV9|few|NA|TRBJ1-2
TGTGCCAGCAGCGTAGCTCAGCAAGCTAACTATGGCTACACCTTC
CASSVAQQANYGYTF
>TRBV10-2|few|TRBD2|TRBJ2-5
TGCGCCAGCAATAGACTAGCGGAGAGGTGGGAGACCCAGTACTTC
CASNRLAERWETQYF
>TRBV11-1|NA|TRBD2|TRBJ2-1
TGTGCCAGCAACCCCGCGCGGACTAGCGGGAGCGGTGGCGATGAGCAGTTCTTC
CASNPARTSGSGGDEQFF
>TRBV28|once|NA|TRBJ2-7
TGTGCCAGCAGCAGGCAGTTTGGATCCTACGAGCAGTACTTC
CASSRQFGSYEQYF
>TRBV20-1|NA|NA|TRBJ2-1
TGCAGTGCTAGGCAGGACATAAACAATGAGCAGTTCTTC
CSARQDINNEQFF
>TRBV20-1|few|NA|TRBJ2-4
TGCAGTGCTAGAGGAGCCCAACTAGCCAAAAACATTCAGTACTTC
CSARGAQLAKNIQYF
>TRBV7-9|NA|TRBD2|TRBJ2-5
TGTGCCAGCAGCTTAGTACTAGCGAAAGAGACCCAGTACTTC
CASSLVLAKETQYF
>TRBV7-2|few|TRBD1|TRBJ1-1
TGTGCCAGCAGCTTCTCCGGGACAGGAATGAACACTGAAGCTTTCTTT
CASSFSGTGMNTEAFF
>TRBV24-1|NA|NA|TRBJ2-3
TGTGCCACCAGTCACCGGGATACGCAGTATTTT
CATSHRDTQYF
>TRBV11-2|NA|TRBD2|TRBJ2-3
TGTGCCAGCAGCCCAGCCGGGGGGTTGGCAGATACGCAGTATTTT
CASSPAGGLADTQYF
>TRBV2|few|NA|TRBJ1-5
TGTGCCAGCAGTTTAGACATACAGAATCAGCCCCAGCATTTT
CASSLDIQNQPQHF
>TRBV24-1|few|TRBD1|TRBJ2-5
TGTGCCACCAGTGAGGGACAGGGAATCCAAGAGACCCAGTACTTC
CATSEGQGIQETQYF
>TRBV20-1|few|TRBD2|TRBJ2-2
TGCAGTGCTTGGGGCGGGGGGACGGGCACCGGGGAGCTGTTTTTT
CSAWGGGTGTGELFF
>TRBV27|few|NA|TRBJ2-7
TGTGCCAGCAGTTCCCGGACTCTCCCGGGTGAGCAGTACTTC
CASSSRTLPGEQYF
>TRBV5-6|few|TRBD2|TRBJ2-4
TGTGCCAGCAACCTCCTGTCGCTAGCGGGACTTTTTCGGGACATTCAGTACTTC
CASNLLSLAGLFRDIQYF
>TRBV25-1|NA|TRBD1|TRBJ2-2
TGTGCCAGCAGTGAAGGGGACAGGGACACCGGGGAGCTGTTTTTT
CASSEGDRDTGELFF
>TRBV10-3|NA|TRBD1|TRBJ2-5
TGTGCCATCACGACAGGGATCCAAGAGACCCAGTACTTC
CAITTGIQETQYF
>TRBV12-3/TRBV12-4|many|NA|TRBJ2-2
TGTGCCAGCAGTCCTAGCGCCGGGGAGCTGTTTTTT
CASSPSAGELFF
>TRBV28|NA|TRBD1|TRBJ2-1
TGTGCCAGCAGGCTCCGGGACAGGAGGAGGTCACCCAATGAGCAGTTCTTC
CASRLRDRRRSPNEQFF
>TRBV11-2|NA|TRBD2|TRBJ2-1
TGTGCCAGCAGCTTAGATCTAGCTAGCGGGGGTAATGAGCAGTTCTTC
CASSLDLASGGNEQFF
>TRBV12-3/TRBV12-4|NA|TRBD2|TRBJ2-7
TGTGCCAGCAGTTTAGAGGGACTAATGGGCGAGCAGTACTTC
CASSLEGLMGEQYF
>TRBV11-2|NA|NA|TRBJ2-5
TGTGCCAGCAGCCCTAGCCGGGACCCTAGGGAGACCCAGTACTTC
CASSPSRDPRETQYF
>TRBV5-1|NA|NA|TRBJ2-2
TGCGCCAGCAGCTTGAGGGCTGGCTCGAACACCGGGGAGCTGTTTTTT
CASSLRAGSNTGELFF
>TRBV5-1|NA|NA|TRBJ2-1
TGCGCCAGCAGCTTCGTATCTAGCTCCTACAATGAGCAGTTCTTC
CASSFVSSSYNEQFF